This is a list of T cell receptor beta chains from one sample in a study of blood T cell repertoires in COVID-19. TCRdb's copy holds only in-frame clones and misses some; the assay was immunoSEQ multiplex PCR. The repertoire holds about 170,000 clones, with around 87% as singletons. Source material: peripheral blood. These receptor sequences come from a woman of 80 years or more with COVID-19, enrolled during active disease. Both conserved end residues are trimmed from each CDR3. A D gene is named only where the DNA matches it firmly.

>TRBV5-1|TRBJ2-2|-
ASSFWGEDAGELF
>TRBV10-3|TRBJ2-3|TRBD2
AISTASGRTDTQY
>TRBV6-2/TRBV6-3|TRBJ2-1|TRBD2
ASSYGGLAGVGGSYNEQF
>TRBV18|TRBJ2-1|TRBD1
ASSPTGGYNEQF
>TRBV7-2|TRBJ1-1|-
ASSLVTGNTEAF
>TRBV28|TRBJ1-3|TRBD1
AGQGFNSGNTIY
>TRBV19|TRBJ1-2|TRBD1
ASSTGLAGYT
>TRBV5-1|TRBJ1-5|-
ASRSGTNSNQPQH
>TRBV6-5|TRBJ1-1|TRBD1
ASRMDRVNTEAF
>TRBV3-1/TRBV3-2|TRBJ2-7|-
ASTPRDSYEQY
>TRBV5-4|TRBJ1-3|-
ASSPTSAPGNTIY
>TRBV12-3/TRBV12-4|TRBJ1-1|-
ASTTTGEAF
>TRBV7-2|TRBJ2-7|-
ASSLRAVAVSYEQY
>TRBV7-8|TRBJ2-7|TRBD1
ASSLGQGRTYEQY
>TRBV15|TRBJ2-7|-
ATSRAGRNYEQY
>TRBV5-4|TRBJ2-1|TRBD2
ASSLGTSGSYNEQF
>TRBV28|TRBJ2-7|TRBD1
ASSLGTAITYEQY
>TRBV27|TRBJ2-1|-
ASRGGAGSNEQF
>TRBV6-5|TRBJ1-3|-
ASSYSRTVSGNTIY
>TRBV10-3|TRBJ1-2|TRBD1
AISEGTGPNYGYT
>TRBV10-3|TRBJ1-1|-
AISESLGMGAF
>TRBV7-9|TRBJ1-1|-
ASSLTARGNTEAF
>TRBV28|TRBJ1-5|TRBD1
ASSLPGGEPQH
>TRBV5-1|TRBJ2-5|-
ASTGNLEQMY
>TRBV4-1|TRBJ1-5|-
ASSQADRSDQPQH
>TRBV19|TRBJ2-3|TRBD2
ASTGELAGVDTQY
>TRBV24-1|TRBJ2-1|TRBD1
ATSVTGPGNEQF
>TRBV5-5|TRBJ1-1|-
ASSLGAGRNTEAF
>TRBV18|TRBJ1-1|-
ASSPVVNTEAF
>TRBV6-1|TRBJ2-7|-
ASSEGPSNYYEQY
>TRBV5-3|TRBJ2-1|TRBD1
ARSLINRDRVLLYPVRPGDEQF
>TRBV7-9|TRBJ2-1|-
ASSLSSEYNEQF
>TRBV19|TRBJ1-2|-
ASGRGRTSNGYT
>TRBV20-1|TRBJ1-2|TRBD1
SGRGPFGYT
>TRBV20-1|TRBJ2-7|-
SAQGNEQY
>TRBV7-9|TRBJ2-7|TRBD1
ASSSPIRGNYEQY
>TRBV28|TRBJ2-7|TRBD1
ASSTGRGQTYEQY
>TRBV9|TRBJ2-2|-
ASSVDATSNTGELF
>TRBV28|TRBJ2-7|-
ASSLAHLYEQY
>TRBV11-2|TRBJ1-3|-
ASTLGQFSGNTIY
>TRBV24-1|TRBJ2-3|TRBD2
ATSDGTSDSTDTQY
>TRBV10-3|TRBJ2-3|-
ATRVEDTQY
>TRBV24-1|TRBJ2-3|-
ATGAWGTDTQY
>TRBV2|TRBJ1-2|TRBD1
ASNQGQAVYGYT
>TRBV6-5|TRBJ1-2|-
ASWQGRHGYT
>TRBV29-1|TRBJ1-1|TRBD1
SAATTGKSTEAF